The 27 T cell receptor beta chains below come from one sample, sequenced in a study of cytomegalovirus exposure and HLA in healthy donors. Data came from immunoSEQ multiplex PCR; TCRdb stores just in-frame clones and leaves some out. The table has more than 100,000 clones, 88% seen once. Specimen: PBMCs. The receptors shown here come from a man aged 25-40 years in good health and CMV-seronegative.

The V gene is TRBV27, the J gene TRBJ2-1; 10 nucleotides line up with TRBD2. Germline assignment: CDR1 MNHEY and CDR2 SMNVEV (reference sequence). J gave up 7 bases and V 2 bases, and 14 bases lay outside the gene matches. The CDR3 contains 18 residues. CDR3 residues: CASSLIRGLLAGSNEQFF. CDR3 DNA: TGTGCCAGCAGTTTAATCAGGGGCCTACTAGCGGGATCAAATGAGCAGTTCTTC.

The chain couples TRBV6-4 to TRBJ2-2, with 8 bases aligning to TRBD1. Germline trimming cut 6 bases from V and 4 bases from J; bases unmatched to any gene: 16. CDR3 length: 18 amino acids. The germline CDR1 and CDR2 sequences are MRHNA and SNTAGT. This chain's CDR3 is CASRAQGGDGERTGELFF. CDR3 sequence (DNA): TGTGCCAGCAGGGCACAGGGGGGCGATGGAGAACGCACCGGGGAGCTGTTTTTT.

The V call is TRBV7-9, the J call TRBJ1-3, with TRBD1 identical over 7 bases. This CDR3 region has 15 residues. In germline, CDR1 is SEHNR, CDR2 FQNEAQ (reference sequence). Losses at the gene ends were 5 bases for V and 0 bases for J; bases not matched to a gene: 4. The CDR3: CASSPRTGSGNTIYF. The CDR3 nucleotides are TGTGCCAGCAGCCCCCGGACAGGCTCTGGAAACACCATATATTTT. Supplemented by reference TRBV7-9 and TRBJ1-3, the full variable domain reads DTGVSQNPRHKITKRGQNVTFRCDPISEHNRLYWYRQTLGQGPEFLTYFQNEAQLEKSRLLSDRFSAERPKGSFSTLEIQRTEQGDSAMYLCASSPRTGSGNTIYFGEGSWLTVV.

V usage is TRBV5-1 and J usage is TRBJ2-1; 12 nucleotides agree with TRBD2. In germline, CDR1 is SGHRS, CDR2 YFSETQ. This CDR3 is built from 15 residues. J gave up 11 bases and V 0 bases, and 6 bases lay outside the gene matches. CDR3 DNA: TGCGCCAGCAGCTTGGGGACTAGCGGGGCCTCAAAGCAGTTCTTC. The encoded protein is CASSLGTSGASKQFF.

A few counts support this clone. The chain is built from TRBV5-1 and TRBJ2-2; D possibly corresponds to TRBD1 (5 bases). Germline-derived CDR1 and CDR2 are SGHRS and YFSETQ. Trimming took 3 bases from V and 5 from J, leaving 11 bases between them. The CDR3 contains 14 residues. The CDR3 coding sequence is TGCGCCAGCAGCTCAGGGAAGGAGACCGGGGAGCTGTTTTTT. Translated: CASSSGKETGELFF.

The chain has TRBV5-4 and TRBJ2-1; the D is unclear. The CDR3 has 13 residues. Germline V gene sequence: CDR1 SGHNT, CDR2 YYREEE (reference sequence). The V end was cut by 0 bases, the J end by 5 bases, with 6 bases between. CDR3: CASSLGLNNEQFF. The CDR3 DNA is TGTGCCAGCAGCTTGGGGCTTAACAATGAGCAGTTCTTC.

This clone came up once. The genes are TRBV4-1 and TRBJ2-1; 13 nucleotides align to TRBD2. This CDR3 has 17 amino acids. V shed 4 bases, J shed 6 bases, and the junction held 9 bases outside the gene matches. Germline V gene lookup returns CDR1 MGHRA and CDR2 YSYEKL. This CDR3 reads CASSPLTSGRTSNEQFF. The CDR3 coding sequence is TGCGCCAGCAGCCCCTTGACTAGCGGGAGGACGTCCAATGAGCAGTTCTTC.

The rearrangement links TRBV6-5 to TRBJ1-4; TRBD1 might be the D (5 bases). The length of the CDR3 is 14 residues. Between the trimmed V and J ends, which lost 6 bases and 7 bases, there was a span of 15 bases. CDR1 and CDR2 (germline): MNHEY, SVGAGI. The CDR3 reads CASRSGGGGEKLFF. The CDR3 DNA is TGTGCCAGCAGGTCCGGGGGTGGAGGTGAAAAACTGTTTTTT.

This clone was recorded once. CDR3 amino acids: CASSQADYTGELFF. CDR3 bases: TGCGCCAGCAGCCAAGCAGACTACACCGGGGAGCTGTTTTTT. This chain connects TRBV4-3 to TRBJ2-2; D is unresolved. The germline V and J ends were trimmed by 1 base and 3 bases, with 6 bases remaining between them. The CDR3 extends over 14 amino acids. CDR1 is LGHNA, CDR2 YSLEER, per germline.

This chain uses TRBV19 with TRBJ2-1; tentatively, D is TRBD1 (6 bases). Germline CDR1 LNHDA, CDR2 SQIVND (reference sequence). The ends were cut back, 7 bases at V and 4 bases at J, with 8 bases in the middle. The CDR3 is 12 residues long. This CDR3 reads CASNDRYNEQFF. The DNA of the CDR3 is TGTGCCAGTAACGACAGGTACAATGAGCAGTTCTTC.

This clone was recorded once. The chain's CDR3 is CASSLYNQPQHF. As DNA, the CDR3 is TGTGCCAGCAGCTTATACAATCAGCCCCAGCATTTT. This chain joins TRBV7-9 and TRBJ1-5; D not resolved. V gave up 2 bases and J gave up 3 bases, with 2 bases separating them. The CDR3 runs to 12 residues. In germline, CDR1 is SEHNR, CDR2 FQNEAQ (reference sequence).

V gene TRBV5-1 combines with J gene TRBJ2-1, with 12 bases aligning to TRBD2. Germline V gene data show CDR1 as SGHRS and CDR2 as YFSETQ. This CDR3 contains 16 residues. The ends lost 4 bases at V and 7 bases at J; junction bases unmatched: 9. The CDR3 bases are TGCGCCAGCAGCCTCCTCACTAGCGGGGGGAGGAATGAGCAGTTCTTC. Its translation is CASSLLTSGGRNEQFF.

This clone was recorded a few times. The chain combines TRBV4-2 with TRBJ1-3; TRBD1 agrees at 7 bases. This CDR3 contains 17 residues. Per the germline V gene, CDR1 is LGHNA and CDR2 is YNFKEQ. Trimming cost V 4 bases and J 4 bases; bases outside gene matches: 13. The CDR3 coding sequence is TGTGCCAGCAGCCCAAGAAACTTAGGGGGCCCGGGAAACACCATATATTTT. It encodes CASSPRNLGGPGNTIYF.

The CDR3 sequence is CASSLEGRRSNYGYTF. For the CDR3, the DNA is TGTGCCAGCAGCTTGGAAGGCAGGAGGAGTAACTATGGCTACACCTTC. The chain combines TRBV5-4 with TRBJ1-2, with unresolved D. Trimming removed 0 bases at V and 1 base at J, with 13 bases between. The CDR3 totals 16 residues. CDR1 and CDR2 from the germline V gene are SGHNT and YYREEE (reference sequence).

The sample holds a few counts of this clone. The chain has TRBV4-1 and TRBJ2-7; TRBD2 aligns across 7 bases. The J segment lost 4 bases and the V segment lost 0 bases, leaving 6 bases of the junction unmatched. CDR1 MGHRA and CDR2 YSYEKL come from the germline V gene. The CDR3 is made up of 15 amino acids. CDR3 nucleotide sequence: TGCGCCAGCAGCCAAGAGGGCGGGAGCGTGTACGAGCAGTACTTC. It yields the protein CASSQEGGSVYEQYF.

This rearrangement joins TRBV5-1 to TRBJ2-7; D unresolved. This CDR3 is 11 amino acids long. CDR1 is SGHRS, CDR2 YFSETQ, per germline. Trimming stripped 4 bases from V and 4 bases from J, with 6 bases between. The chain's CDR3 is CASSQSYEQYF. The CDR3, as DNA: TGCGCCAGCAGCCAATCATACGAGCAGTACTTC.

This chain joins TRBV25-1 and TRBJ2-5; D may be TRBD2 (5 bases). This CDR3 contains 13 residues. Germline CDR1 is MGHDK and CDR2 is SYGVNS. V was clipped by 1 base and J by 9 bases, with 12 bases between them. The CDR3 protein is CASSEFPTGAQYF. CDR3 coding DNA: TGTGCCAGCAGTGAATTTCCTACCGGGGCCCAGTACTTC.

The chain couples TRBV4-1 to TRBJ2-7; weak D call: TRBD2 (5 bases). CDR3 size: 14 residues. Trimming cost V 4 bases and J 4 bases, with 14 bases left between them. Germline lookup yields CDR1 MGHRA and CDR2 YSYEKL. The CDR3 DNA sequence: TGCGCCAGCAGCCTCGCGGGCCTAGGGTACGAGCAGTACTTC. This gives the protein CASSLAGLGYEQYF.

The V call is TRBV6-5, the J call TRBJ1-6, with D uncertain. The germline V gene encodes CDR1 MNHEY and CDR2 SVGAGI. The CDR3 loop spans 16 amino acids. V lost 2 bases and J lost 0, with 8 bases in between. The CDR3: CASSYMGSSYNSPLHF. The CDR3 nucleotides read TGTGCCAGCAGTTACATGGGGAGCTCCTATAATTCACCCCTCCACTTT.

The DNA of the CDR3 is TGTGCCATCAGTGATGGGACAGTTGAAGCTTTCTTT. It is translated as CAISDGTVEAFF. This chain joins TRBV10-3 and TRBJ1-1, with 7 nucleotides matching TRBD1. V lost 3 bases to trimming and J lost 7 bases; unmatched junction nucleotides: 2. CDR1 and CDR2 from the germline V gene are ENHRY and SYGVKD. This CDR3 spans 12 amino acids.

This clone occurred once. V is TRBV25-1 and J is TRBJ1-2; TRBD1 might be the D (5 bases). Germline V gene sequence: CDR1 MGHDK, CDR2 SYGVNS. This CDR3 is built from 12 residues. Between the trimmed V and J ends, which lost 4 bases and 2 bases, there was a span of 5 bases. The CDR3 nucleotides are TGTGCCAGCAGTGCAGGGAACTATGGCTACACCTTC. Amino acid sequence: CASSAGNYGYTF.

V gene TRBV28 combines with J gene TRBJ2-7; 13 nucleotides align to TRBD2. There are 16 residues in the CDR3. V was clipped by 5 bases and J by 4 bases; unmatched bases: 8. CDR1 and CDR2 (germline): MDHEN, SYDVKM. The CDR3 sequence is CASSPPGLAGAYEQYF. CDR3 nucleotide sequence: TGTGCCAGCAGTCCCCCAGGACTAGCGGGAGCGTACGAGCAGTACTTC.

The genes are TRBV5-1 and TRBJ1-3; D call uncertain. Germline V CDR1 and CDR2: SGHRS, YFSETQ. The CDR3 is made up of 16 amino acids. Trimming pared 3 bases from V and 0 bases from J, leaving 13 bases between. The CDR3 sequence: CASSSLTGYSGNTIYF. The CDR3 DNA reads as TGCGCCAGCAGCTCATTAACCGGTTACTCTGGAAACACCATATATTTT.

V usage is TRBV2 and J usage is TRBJ1-1; D is unclear. Germline-derived CDR1 and CDR2 are SNHLY and FYNNEI. This CDR3 has 15 residues. The V end was cut by 0 bases, the J end by 3 bases, with 11 bases between. The CDR3, as DNA: TGTGCCAGCAGTGAAGCCCGGGTATACGACACTGAAGCTTTCTTT. This codes for CASSEARVYDTEAFF.

A single count supports this clone. This chain links TRBV5-1 with TRBJ1-1, with 8 bases lining up with TRBD1. CDR3 length equals 15 residues. Germline lookup yields CDR1 SGHRS and CDR2 YFSETQ. After removal of 4 bases from V and 4 bases from J, the junction contained 9 bases not matched to a gene. The CDR3 loop reads CASSAGQGKPTEAFF. CDR3 coding DNA: TGCGCCAGCAGCGCCGGACAGGGAAAGCCCACTGAAGCTTTCTTT.

This chain joins TRBV7-9 and TRBJ2-7; 8 positions agree with TRBD1. The V and J ends lost 4 bases and 2 bases, in that order; junction bases with no gene match: 7. Germline CDR1 SEHNR, CDR2 FQNEAQ (reference sequence). The CDR3 extends over 15 amino acids. The CDR3 here is CASSSRDRSPYEQYF. CDR3 sequence (DNA): TGTGCCAGCAGCTCCCGGGACAGGAGTCCCTACGAGCAGTACTTC.

The chain combines TRBV9 with TRBJ1-2, with TRBD1 identical over 11 bases. The CDR3 consists of 15 residues. Germline CDR1 reads SGDLS; CDR2 reads YYNGEE. J gave up 3 bases and V 2 bases, and 3 bases lay outside the gene matches. This CDR3 reads CASSVRTGGDYGYTF. CDR3 nucleotides: TGTGCCAGCAGCGTCCGGACAGGGGGCGACTATGGCTACACCTTC.